The 10 T cell receptor beta chains presented below share a single source sample, sequenced in a study of post-analysis software for immune sequencing data. Study results and limitations: Patients showed TRBV5-6, TRBV5-1 and TRBV20-1 among five TRBV segments more frequent than in controls.

TCR beta cDNA libraries had unique molecular identifiers. TCRdb re-analysed the PCR reads in MiXCR, keeping a single row per CDR3 protein. The sample comprises about 190,000 distinct CDR3 sequences, 29% of which are singletons, and less than 4% rests with the top ten. The antigens of these receptors remain unknown. The sample was blood. All receptors come from a girl aged 2 to 17 with multiple sclerosis.

J is TRBJ2-1 and V is TRBV28, with D possibly matching TRBD2 (5 bases). CDR1 is MDHEN and CDR2 is SYDVKM in the germline V gene. CDR3 size: 14 residues. Trimming shortened V by 4 bases and J by 6 bases, and 13 bases separated the two germline ends. In nucleotides, the CDR3 is TGTGCCAGCAGTTCATGGACTGAACCCAATGAGCAGTTCTTC. It codes for CASSSWTEPNEQFF.

The chain combines TRBV20-1 with TRBJ2-3, with 10 bases that match TRBD1. The trim removed 8 bases at V and 3 bases at J, leaving 8 bases unmatched. Looked up from germline, CDR1 is DFQATT and CDR2 is SNEGSKA (reference sequence). CDR3 length equals 14 residues. The CDR3 loop reads CSITRQGATDTQYF. The DNA of the CDR3 is TGCAGTATTACCCGACAGGGGGCTACAGATACGCAGTATTTT.

CDR3 coding DNA: TGTGCCACCAGCAGACCAGGGGAGGGTCGATATAGCAATCAGCCCCAGCATTTT. It translates to CATSRPGEGRYSNQPQHF. V is TRBV15 and J is TRBJ1-5; a possible D gene is TRBD1 (6 bases). Germline V CDR1 and CDR2: LNHNV, YYDKDF (reference sequence). This CDR3 is built from 18 residues. Trimming pared 2 bases from V and 0 bases from J, leaving 17 bases between.

As concerns this clonotype: Just one base apart from a much larger clone, this may be a read error. This CDR3 is missing its conserved last phenylalanine or tryptophan, likely due to a read error. V usage is TRBV3-1 and J usage is TRBJ2-7; D uncertain. The CDR3 spans 13 residues. Germline V CDR1 and CDR2: LGHDT, YNNKEL (reference sequence). Trimming removed 0 bases from V and 4 bases from J, with 7 bases in between. CDR3 in DNA: TGTGCCAGCAGCCAAGACGACATGTACGAGCAGTACTCC. Its protein is CASSQDDMYEQYS.

This clonotype was counted a few times. The chain combines TRBV6-5 with TRBJ2-3; D ambiguous. The CDR3 runs 22 residues. The germline V gene has CDR1 MNHEY and CDR2 SVGAGI. The V end was cut by 2 bases, the J end by 2 bases, with 32 bases between. The CDR3 DNA reads TGTGCCAGCAGTTACGCGGATTACGTGGCTTTTGTTTCCGTGGTATACACAGATACGCAGTATTTT. It codes for CASSYADYVAFVSVVYTDTQYF.

This clonotype appeared once. V and J are TRBV7-9 and TRBJ1-1; tentatively, D is TRBD1 (5 bases). The ends were cut back, 1 base at V and 1 base at J, with 10 bases in the middle. The CDR3 consists of 15 residues. The germline CDR1 and CDR2 sequences are SEHNR and FQNEAQ (reference sequence). The CDR3 coding sequence is TGTGCCAGCAGCTTAGGGGGAGGGGCGAACACTGAAGCTTTCTTT. Amino acid sequence: CASSLGGGANTEAFF.

In the case of this clonotype: Germline is not matched at one junction end, which may reflect a read error. The chain recombines TRBV7-8 with TRBJ2-7; perhaps TRBD1 as D (5 bases). The germline V gene has CDR1 SGHVS and CDR2 FQNEAQ. CDR3 length: 14 residues. The CDR3 region is CASSSEIDSYVQYF. Written as DNA, the CDR3 is TGTGCCAGCAGCTCCGAAATTGACAGCTACGTGCAGTACTTC.

This clonotype occurred a few times. The chain uses TRBV7-9 and TRBJ1-1; D gene unclear. The CDR3 is 13 residues long. V was trimmed by 5 bases and J by 10 bases, leaving 17 bases between them. The germline V gene encodes CDR1 SEHNR and CDR2 FQNEAQ (reference sequence). The chain's CDR3 is CASSKYPRTGAFF. The CDR3 nucleotides read TGTGCCAGCAGCAAATATCCCCGGACGGGAGCTTTCTTT.

This chain uses TRBV12-3 or TRBV12-4 with TRBJ2-5; D is uncertain. Deletions cut 3 bases from V and 5 bases from J, with 13 bases between. The CDR3 is made up of 14 amino acids. Here the CDR3 reads CASSFSGLRETQYF. CDR3 DNA: TGTGCCAGCAGTTTTTCAGGTCTCCGGGAGACCCAGTACTTC.

Only a few counts were recorded for this clonotype. The chain combines TRBV12-3 or TRBV12-4 with TRBJ1-1; D ambiguous. The CDR3 is 13 amino acids. V was shortened by 6 bases and J by 7 bases, with 15 bases between the two germline ends. The CDR3 protein is CASSRPEGLEAFF. The CDR3 coding sequence is TGTGCCAGCAGCCGTCCCGAGGGCCTTGAAGCTTTCTTT.